The clone carrying this T cell receptor (beta chain) has just a few counts. Its cognate antigen is unknown. Each CDR3 protein is one row after TCRdb ran MiXCR on the RACE reads. The sample lists around 99,000 distinct CDR3 sequences, around 12% occurring once. Time point specified: patch test 1, 2 weeks after DPC sensitization. Treatment indicated: therapeutic diphenylcyclopropenone sensitization with weekly scalp DPC. The CDR3 is 14 residues long. V lost 5 bases to trimming and J lost 6 bases, with 13 bases between them. Germline V gene lookup returns CDR1 MGHRA and CDR2 YSYEKL. The data derive from a study of human T cells and chemical hapten exposure. On the study more broadly: The patch tests put 0.01% DPC on the skin of the upper back and were read 6 days later. Per-sample TCR yield variation was attributed mainly to small pooled library volume differences. Study results and caveats: No shift was seen in TCRs above 1 in 1000 frequency with DPC sensitization. As patch test score rose, PT1 expanded TCR counts tended to rise as well.

The receptor comes from a woman in her 40s with alopecia areata. Some clones in this sample may be carry-over from other donors' samples. This chain uses TRBV4-1 with TRBJ2-2; D possibly corresponds to TRBD2 (5 bases). Source: whole blood, taken in connection with sensitization to the hapten diphenylcyclopropenone (DPC). The CDR3 bases are TGCGCCAGCAGCTACGGACGGGGTCCCGGGGAGCTGTTTTTT. Its translation: CASSYGRGPGELFF.